Listed here are 25 T cell receptor beta chains from one sample, sequenced in a study of shared clonotypes between healthy human individuals. Produced via immunoSEQ multiplex PCR; TCRdb's table is partial and in-frame only. The sample holds about 2,200,000 clones, around 93% seen once. The naive CD8 fraction comprised CD45RO-negative cells positively selected for CCR7 and excluded terminally differentiated effector memory CD45RA+ cells. The sample consisted of naive CD8+ T cells from PBMCs. The receptor source for this set is a man aged 18 to 30 in good health. Some clones in this sample may be carry-over from other donors' samples.

The rearrangement joins TRBV4-3 to TRBJ2-1; 8 nucleotides line up with TRBD2. In germline, CDR1 is LGHNA, CDR2 YSLEER. The CDR3 is 16 residues long. Trimming cost V 1 base and J 6 bases; bases outside gene matches: 8. Written as DNA, the CDR3 is TGCGCCAGCAGCCAAGGACGGGAGGGCCTTGGCAATGAGCAGTTCTTC. Translated, it gives CASSQGREGLGNEQFF.

The V call is TRBV29-1, the J call TRBJ2-1, with 11 positions matching TRBD2. After removal of 6 bases from V and 7 bases from J, the junction contained 11 bases not matched to a gene. Germline-derived CDR1 and CDR2 are SQVTM and ANQGSEA. The CDR3 covers 15 residues. The CDR3 bases are TGCAGCGTGCACTTAGCGGGAGGGCCGGGAAATGAGCAGTTCTTC. It is translated as CSVHLAGGPGNEQFF.

The chain recombines TRBV7-9 with TRBJ1-1; possibly TRBD1 for D (5 bases). Germline V lookup: CDR1 SEHNR, CDR2 FQNEAQ (reference sequence). The germline V and J ends were trimmed by 1 base and 7 bases, with 13 bases remaining between them. There are 14 residues in the CDR3. The CDR3 nucleotides are TGTGCCAGCAGCTTAGACCCGGGTAGGGGTGAAGCTTTCTTT. Protein: CASSLDPGRGEAFF.

Concerning this clone: Different DNA sequences within this sample yield the same CDR3. The rearrangement uses TRBV7-9 and TRBJ2-5; D remains ambiguous. The CDR3 is made up of 13 amino acids. Trimming took 6 bases from V and 2 from J, leaving 10 bases between them. Germline V lookup: CDR1 SEHNR, CDR2 FQNEAQ (reference sequence). The CDR3 here is CASRLAVQETQYF. Written as DNA, the CDR3 is TGTGCCAGCAGGTTGGCGGTACAAGAGACCCAGTACTTC. Using reference TRBV7-9 and TRBJ2-5 for the parts outside the CDR3, the full variable domain is DTGVSQNPRHKITKRGQNVTFRCDPISEHNRLYWYRQTLGQGPEFLTYFQNEAQLEKSRLLSDRFSAERPKGSFSTLEIQRTEQGDSAMYLCASRLAVQETQYFGPGTRLLVL.

This chain connects TRBV11-3 to TRBJ2-7, with 7 bases aligning to TRBD1. From germline, CDR1 is SGHNT and CDR2 YENEEA. The CDR3 has 14 amino acids. J was trimmed by 3 bases and V by 8 bases; bases with no gene match: 10. CDR3 bases: TGTGCCAGCCCTCCGTATGGGACAGACTACGAGCAGTACTTC. Residues: CASPPYGTDYEQYF.

The chain joins TRBV7-3 to TRBJ2-1, with TRBD1 matching over 10 bases. This CDR3 spans 15 amino acids. The V and J ends lost 5 bases and 5 bases, in that order; junction bases with no gene match: 6. Germline V gene lookup returns CDR1 SGHTA and CDR2 FQGTGA. The CDR3 nucleotides are TGTGCCAGCAGCCCTCGGGACAGGGGTGACAATGAGCAGTTCTTC. Translated: CASSPRDRGDNEQFF.

V is TRBV5-1 and J is TRBJ2-4; no definite D call. Germline V gene sequence: CDR1 SGHRS, CDR2 YFSETQ. V was cut by 0 bases and J by 0 bases, with 4 bases left in between. This CDR3 spans 14 amino acids. The DNA for the CDR3 is TGCGCCAGCAGCTTGGCTCTAGCCAAAAACATTCAGTACTTC. Amino acids: CASSLALAKNIQYF. Drawing the rest from reference TRBV5-1 and TRBJ2-4, the complete variable domain is KAGVTQTPRYLIKTRGQQVTLSCSPISGHRSVSWYQQTPGQGLQFLFEYFSETQRNKGNFPGRFSGRQFSNSRSEMNVSTLELGDSALYLCASSLALAKNIQYFGAGTRLSVL.

This chain uses TRBV29-1 with TRBJ2-7; a possible D gene is TRBD1 (6 bases). The ends were cut back, 4 bases at V and 4 bases at J, with 11 bases in the middle. Germline-derived CDR1 and CDR2 are SQVTM and ANQGSEA. CDR3 length: 12 amino acids. The CDR3 DNA follows: TGCAGCGTTGTGGCCAGGGGTTACGAGCAGTACTTC. Encoded protein: CSVVARGYEQYF.

This clone was picked up one time. The J gene is TRBJ2-2, the V gene TRBV28; D ambiguous. Trimming left V 1 base short and J 0 bases short, with 9 bases between. CDR1 is MDHEN and CDR2 is SYDVKM in the germline V gene. The CDR3 has 16 amino acids. Written as DNA, the CDR3 is TGTGCCAGCAGTTTATTGGCGGCTGCGAACACCGGGGAGCTGTTTTTT. Amino acids: CASSLLAAANTGELFF. Drawing the rest from reference TRBV28 and TRBJ2-2, the complete variable domain is DVKVTQSSRYLVKRTGEKVFLECVQDMDHENMFWYRQDPGLGLRLIYFSYDVKMKEKGDIPEGYSVSREKKERFSLILESASTNQTSMYLCASSLLAAANTGELFFGEGSRLTVL.

V gene TRBV28 combines with J gene TRBJ2-7; TRBD2 aligns across 8 bases. CDR1 MDHEN and CDR2 SYDVKM come from the germline V gene. After removal of 5 bases from V and 6 bases from J, the junction contained 12 bases not matched to a gene. CDR3 size: 15 residues. This CDR3 is CASSIGGAPLSEQYF. The CDR3 DNA sequence: TGTGCCAGCAGTATCGGGGGGGCTCCGTTGAGCGAGCAGTACTTC.

The CDR3 here is CASSATRGATNEQFF. DNA for the CDR3: TGTGCCAGCAGCGCTACAAGGGGGGCCACCAATGAGCAGTTCTTC. The chain uses TRBV9 and TRBJ2-1; D may match TRBD1 or TRBD2 (6 bases each). There are 15 residues in the CDR3. Germline V lookup: CDR1 SGDLS, CDR2 YYNGEE. Trimming cost V 3 bases and J 6 bases, with 16 bases left between them.

The CDR3 sequence is CASSPGLNFQETQYF. In DNA form, the CDR3 reads TGTGCCAGTAGCCCGGGACTGAACTTCCAAGAGACCCAGTACTTC. V usage is TRBV19 and J usage is TRBJ2-5; tentatively, D is TRBD2 (6 bases). The CDR3 spans 15 residues. Per germline, CDR1 LNHDA and CDR2 SQIVND (reference sequence). V was shortened by 6 bases and J by 1 base, with 15 bases between the two germline ends.

The chain employs TRBV7-9 and TRBJ2-1; D is perhaps TRBD1 (6 bases). Looked up from germline, CDR1 is SEHNR and CDR2 is FQNEAQ (reference sequence). V was trimmed by 5 bases and J by 8 bases, leaving 25 bases between them. This CDR3 is 17 amino acids long. The CDR3 here is CASSAAPGQPVFDEQFF. Here the CDR3 DNA reads TGTGCCAGCAGCGCCGCCCCAGGACAGCCGGTTTTCGATGAGCAGTTCTTC.

The chain combines TRBV9 with TRBJ2-5; D might be TRBD2 (6 bases). This CDR3 is built from 15 residues. CDR1 is SGDLS and CDR2 is YYNGEE in the germline V gene. Trimming removed 0 bases at V and 5 bases at J, with 14 bases between. This CDR3 reads CASSVGGDSRETQYF. Here the CDR3 DNA reads TGTGCCAGCAGCGTAGGCGGGGATAGTCGGGAGACCCAGTACTTC.

The CDR3, as DNA: TGTGCCAGCAGCCCCGAAGGACAGGCCCCCGTCGGCGTCCTGACTTTC. As protein: CASSPEGQAPVGVLTF. The rearrangement joins TRBV5-6 to TRBJ2-6; 7 bases agree with TRBD1. Germline V gives CDR1 SGHDT, CDR2 YYEEEE. V gave up 4 bases and J gave up 12 bases; unmatched junction bases: 16. The CDR3 runs 16 residues.

The J gene is TRBJ1-6, the V gene TRBV11-2; perhaps TRBD1 as D (5 bases). This CDR3 has 14 amino acids. Germline loops: CDR1 SGHAT, CDR2 FQNNGV. Trimming took off 5 bases at V and 13 bases at J, with 18 bases between the two ends. DNA of the CDR3: TGTGCCAGCAGCCCGCGGGGGATAATTCACCCCCTCCACTTT. Translation gives CASSPRGIIHPLHF.

A note on this clone: Other nucleotide sequences from this sample produce the same CDR3. This chain uses TRBV27 with TRBJ2-7; TRBD2 is a possible D gene (6 bases). Germline CDR1 is MNHEY and CDR2 is SMNVEV (reference sequence). The CDR3 has 13 residues. Between the trimmed V and J ends, which lost 8 bases and 2 bases, there was a span of 13 bases. The CDR3 is CASSPGGTYEQYF. The CDR3 nucleotides read TGTGCCAGCTCCCCCGGGGGTACCTACGAGCAGTACTTC.

The genes are TRBV7-9 and TRBJ2-2; 14 bases are shared with TRBD2. V was pared by 5 bases and J by 7 bases, with 12 bases of the junction left unmatched. This CDR3 has 18 amino acids. The V gene's germline CDR1 is SEHNR and CDR2 FQNEAQ (reference sequence). The chain's CDR3 is CASSPMGLAGVFGGELFF. CDR3 in DNA: TGTGCCAGCAGCCCGATGGGACTAGCGGGAGTATTCGGCGGGGAGCTGTTTTTT. Drawing the rest from reference TRBV7-9 and TRBJ2-2, the complete variable domain is DTGVSQNPRHKITKRGQNVTFRCDPISEHNRLYWYRQTLGQGPEFLTYFQNEAQLEKSRLLSDRFSAERPKGSFSTLEIQRTEQGDSAMYLCASSPMGLAGVFGGELFFGEGSRLTVL.

The J gene is TRBJ1-1, the V gene TRBV10-3, with 8 bases matching TRBD1. CDR3 size: 13 residues. Germline V gene data show CDR1 as ENHRY and CDR2 as SYGVKD. The V and J ends lost 6 bases and 7 bases, in that order; junction bases with no gene match: 7. CDR3 bases: TGTGCCATCAGCCATGGACAGGGCGGTGAAGCTTTCTTT. As protein: CAISHGQGGEAFF.

The gene calls are TRBV11-1 and TRBJ2-7; D could derive from TRBD1 or TRBD2 (6 bases each). Trimming stripped 6 bases from V and 1 base from J, with 16 bases between. The germline V gene encodes CDR1 SGHAT and CDR2 FQDESV (reference sequence). The CDR3 is made up of 15 amino acids. CDR3 coding DNA: TGTGCCAGCAGGGTTCGGGGGACACAGTCCTACGAGCAGTACTTC. Translating it yields CASRVRGTQSYEQYF.

This chain joins TRBV9 and TRBJ2-1; 8 bases align to TRBD1. The CDR3 extends over 16 amino acids. The trim removed 2 bases at V and 8 bases at J, leaving 12 bases unmatched. CDR1 and CDR2 from the germline V gene are SGDLS and YYNGEE. Written as DNA, the CDR3 is TGTGCCAGCAGCGTGCCCAGGGACAGGCCAAAGGATGAGCAGTTCTTC. It yields the protein CASSVPRDRPKDEQFF.

The CDR3 DNA sequence: TGTGCCAGCAGCTTGGTTTTAGGACTAGTAATCGAGACCCAGTACTTC. Its translation: CASSLVLGLVIETQYF. This chain links TRBV7-8 with TRBJ2-5; TRBD2 matches at 7 bases. The ends lost 3 bases at V and 5 bases at J; junction bases unmatched: 12. The CDR3 extends over 16 amino acids. CDR1 is SGHVS and CDR2 is FQNEAQ in the germline V gene.

This rearrangement joins TRBV5-6 to TRBJ2-1; D possibly corresponds to TRBD1 (7 bases). This CDR3 region has 11 residues. Looked up from germline, CDR1 is SGHDT and CDR2 is YYEEEE. The ends were cut back, 3 bases at V and 10 bases at J, with 8 bases in the middle. The chain's CDR3 is CASSSGGEQFF. The CDR3 bases are TGTGCCAGCAGCTCAGGGGGGGAGCAGTTCTTC.

V gene TRBV6-5 combines with J gene TRBJ1-1; a weak D match, TRBD1 (5 bases). The CDR3 length is 10 residues. Germline V CDR1 and CDR2: MNHEY, SVGAGI. CDR3 in DNA: TGTGCGACTTTCTGGGGGAGAGCTTTCTTT. Protein: CATFWGRAFF.

The J gene is TRBJ2-1, the V gene TRBV27; weak D call: TRBD2 (6 bases). There are 14 residues in the CDR3. Trimming took 7 bases from V and 5 from J, leaving 15 bases between them. Germline CDR1 and CDR2: MNHEY and SMNVEV (reference sequence). The CDR3 nucleotides are TGTGCCAGCATTTCCCTAGCGACCCACAATGAGCAGTTCTTC. This encodes CASISLATHNEQFF.